These 11 T cell receptor beta chains were all obtained from the same sample, sequenced in a study of shared clonotypes between healthy human individuals. Sequencing used immunoSEQ multiplex PCR; TCRdb keeps in-frame clones, though not all of them. In the table there are about 470,000 clones, roughly three quarters of which are singletons. The source material was PBMCs. Receptors were obtained from a woman between 40 and 55 years old in good health. Some clones in this sample may be carry-over from other donors' samples.

The chain combines TRBV15 with TRBJ1-5, with D possibly TRBD1 on 5 matching bases. V was clipped by 5 bases and J by 1 base, with 9 bases between them. There are 14 residues in the CDR3. Germline values: CDR1 LNHNV, CDR2 YYDKDF (reference sequence). CDR3 loop: CATSGGLSNQPQHF. In DNA, the CDR3 is TGTGCCACCAGCGGGGGGTTGAGCAATCAGCCCCAGCATTTT.

With respect to this clone: This likely stems from a read error, as it lies one base from a far larger clone. Lacking the conserved final phenylalanine or tryptophan, this CDR3 likely reflects a read error. The chain has TRBV7-8 and TRBJ2-7, with 12 bases that match TRBD1. The ends lost 5 bases at V and 6 bases at J; junction bases unmatched: 5. This CDR3 contains 14 residues. Germline-derived CDR1 and CDR2 are SGHVS and FQNEAQ. The CDR3 loop is CASSQGQGAGEQYL. The CDR3 nucleotides read TGTGCCAGCAGCCAGGGACAGGGGGCAGGCGAGCAGTACCTC.

The chain employs TRBV5-4 and TRBJ2-6; D unresolved. Deletions cut 9 bases from V and 2 bases from J, with 12 bases between. This CDR3 comprises 14 residues. CDR1 and CDR2 from the germline V gene are SGHNT and YYREEE (reference sequence). The CDR3 DNA sequence: TGTGCCACCACCGACCGAGCTGGGGCCAACGTCCTGACTTTC. Its protein is CATTDRAGANVLTF.

The rearrangement links TRBV5-4 to TRBJ2-4; no clear D gene. The V end was cut by 4 bases, the J end by 0 bases, with 8 bases between. This CDR3 is built from 14 residues. Looked up from germline, CDR1 is SGHNT and CDR2 is YYREEE (reference sequence). In DNA form, the CDR3 reads TGTGCCAGCAGCCTGCAGATAGCCAAAAACATTCAGTACTTC. Protein product: CASSLQIAKNIQYF.

This sequence joins TRBV28 and TRBJ1-5, with unresolved D. CDR1 is MDHEN and CDR2 is SYDVKM in the germline V gene. Trimming pared 7 bases from V and 0 bases from J, leaving 10 bases between. This CDR3 region has 14 residues. CDR3 DNA sequence: TGTGCCAGCATCCGAGAGCTTAGCAATCAGCCCCAGCATTTT. Residues: CASIRELSNQPQHF.

The chain recombines TRBV2 with TRBJ1-5; D gene unclear. Trimming left V 4 bases short and J 2 bases short, with 6 bases between. This CDR3 comprises 13 residues. CDR1 is SNHLY and CDR2 is FYNNEI in the germline V gene. The CDR3 sequence: CASSVPGNQPQHF. For the CDR3, the DNA is TGTGCCAGCAGTGTCCCCGGCAATCAGCCCCAGCATTTT.

The chain employs TRBV19 and TRBJ2-2, with TRBD2 as a possible D gene (5 bases). Trimming took off 5 bases at V and 3 bases at J, with 13 bases between the two ends. This CDR3 is 15 amino acids long. The germline gives CDR1 LNHDA, CDR2 SQIVND (reference sequence). The CDR3 sequence is CASSPPERHTGELFF. The DNA for the CDR3 is TGTGCCAGTAGTCCCCCCGAGCGGCACACCGGGGAGCTGTTTTTT.

This chain joins TRBV4-1 and TRBJ2-1; 8 bases match TRBD1. The CDR3 length is 20 residues. The ends lost 3 bases at V and 3 bases at J; junction bases unmatched: 19. The germline CDR1 and CDR2 sequences are MGHRA and YSYEKL. CDR3 amino acids: CASSHVRDRTSGLLYNEQFF. The CDR3 DNA reads as TGCGCCAGCAGCCATGTCCGGGACAGGACTTCGGGACTCCTCTACAATGAGCAGTTCTTC.

The chain has TRBV18 and TRBJ1-2; D perhaps matches TRBD1 (5 bases). V lost 0 bases, J lost 2 bases, and 7 bases lay in between. This CDR3 is 14 amino acids long. Germline V gene sequence: CDR1 KGHSH, CDR2 LQKENI. The chain's CDR3 is CASSPPNRNYGYTF. DNA for the CDR3: TGTGCCAGCTCACCACCGAACAGGAACTATGGCTACACCTTC. The complete variable domain, with remaining parts taken from reference TRBV18 and TRBJ1-2, reads NAGVMQNPRHLVRRRGQEARLRCSPMKGHSHVYWYRQLPEEGLKFMVYLQKENIIDESGMPKERFSAEFPKEGPSILRIQQVVRGDSAAYFCASSPPNRNYGYTFGSGTRLTVV.

The chain employs TRBV7-8 and TRBJ1-2; D is uncertain. Trimming took 3 bases from V and 2 from J, leaving 13 bases between them. The CDR3 consists of 15 residues. The germline gives CDR1 SGHVS, CDR2 FQNEAQ. CDR3 loop: CASSLTPNHNYGYTF. The CDR3 nucleotides are TGTGCCAGCAGCTTGACACCAAATCACAACTATGGCTACACCTTC.

This clone was recorded only once. The V call is TRBV5-1, the J call TRBJ1-2; D remains unclear. Germline CDR1 and CDR2: SGHRS and YFSETQ. The CDR3 has 15 amino acids. Between the trimmed V and J ends, which lost 5 bases and 5 bases, there was a span of 19 bases. CDR3 residues: CASRPTIGTEYGYTF. DNA for the CDR3: TGCGCCAGCAGACCCACAATTGGAACAGAGTATGGCTACACCTTC.